This TCR beta chain emerged from a study of cytomegalovirus exposure and HLA in healthy donors. PCR employed 60 Vbeta and 13 Jbeta primers. The method was immunoSEQ multiplex PCR; TCRdb's version includes in-frame clones alone and lacks a portion of them. There are some 120,000 clones in the sample; more than 60% occur only once, and approximately 3.8% lies in the top ten. Healthy donors of bone marrow made up the group. Donors were nominally healthy when sampled, though unrecorded immune exposures were likely. Study-level points and caveats: Presence/absence analysis assumed near-uniform sequencing depth across donors. In a later analysis, HLA-C alleles had the fewest associated TCRs, DRB1 alleles the most.

A word on this clone: Its antigen is unknown.

The sample was PBMCs. The clonotype originates from a woman aged 40 to 50 in good health and CMV-seronegative.

The CDR3 DNA follows: TGTGCCAGCAGTCGACAGGGGGGGTATGGCTACACCTTC. Encoded protein: CASSRQGGYGYTF. This sequence joins TRBV28 and TRBJ1-2; 9 nucleotides match TRBD1. The CDR3 sequence is 13 residues long. Germline lookup yields CDR1 MDHEN and CDR2 SYDVKM. V lost 5 bases, J lost 5 bases, and 3 bases stayed unmatched.